Given below is one TCR beta chain in context. Its antigen is unidentified. The germline gives CDR1 SQVTM, CDR2 ANQGSEA. V shed 1 base and J shed 4 bases, with 13 bases lying between them. This CDR3 region has 14 residues. RNA transcripts served as the template for amplifying TCR beta CDR3 regions. The TCR CDR3 first-round RT-PCR relied on the HTBI primer set. TCRdb re-called the multiplex PCR reads with MiXCR, one entry per CDR3 protein. The data show about 360,000 distinct CDR3 sequences, around 25% seen once. The sample belongs to a study of T cells in Graves' hyperthyroidism and ophthalmopathy. Background on the study: Peripheral blood was taken when the disease was first diagnosed, before any treatment began. General observations from the study: Ophthalmopathy was distinguished from stable hyperthyroidism by 13 V-J signatures.

On the basis of clinical symptoms, serum thyroxine and TRAb, thyroid ultrasound and orbital computed tomography, diagnoses were made. Source material for PBMCs was about 10 ml fresh peripheral blood. The specimen was blood. The receptor was isolated from a man between 50 and 59 years old with Graves' hyperthyroidism. V is TRBV29-1 and J is TRBJ1-1, with a weak D call TRBD1 (6 bases). CDR3 loop: CSVEAKGGSTEAFF. The DNA for the CDR3 is TGCAGCGTTGAAGCCAAGGGGGGCTCCACTGAAGCTTTCTTT.